This T cell receptor beta chain was identified during a study of CD8+CD57+ T cells in acquired aplastic anemia. General observations from the study: Fewer than 30 shared CD8+ CDR3s appeared highly expressed within patients' immunodominant clones.

It was patients with CD8+CD57+ cell expansion by flow cytometry who were chosen for sequencing. Blood came from patients not yet given any therapy. This clonotype came up a few times. No antigen is known for it. Trimming removed 6 bases at V and 7 bases at J, with 15 bases between. The CDR3 sequence is 14 residues long. The V gene's germline CDR1 is MGHDK and CDR2 SYGVNS. TCR beta VDJ combinations and CDR3 sequences were profiled from genomic DNA. TCRdb itself ran the reads through MiXCR, one entry per CDR3 protein. This table holds hundreds of thousands of distinct CDR3 sequences, approximately 33% found once.

This TCR was recovered from a human donor with aplastic anemia. This chain connects TRBV25-1 to TRBJ1-4; D unclear. Sequences were obtained from sorted CD4+, CD8+, or CD8+CD57+ T cells (not recorded which) from PBMCs. Here the CDR3 reads CASSQDLGTEKLFF. The DNA for the CDR3 is TGTGCCAGCAGCCAAGATTTAGGAACTGAAAAACTGTTTTTT.